One sample yielded the 26 T cell receptor beta chains listed below, sequenced in a study of spatial heterogeneity in lung cancer. TCRdb itself ran the 5' RACE reads through MiXCR, one entry per CDR3 protein. The table records about 85,000 distinct CDR3 sequences, approximately 21% of them present only once. The time point was: sample taken at primary tumor resection. Researchers sequenced whole RNA taken from tumor, nontumor lung or frozen PBMC without sorting. The sample consisted of PBMCs, taken at surgery. All receptors derive from a male donor with early-stage non-small cell lung cancer.

This clonotype has only a few counts. V gene TRBV5-6 combines with J gene TRBJ2-7; 11 bases are shared with TRBD2. There are 15 residues in the CDR3. V lost 4 bases to trimming and J lost 1 base; unmatched junction nucleotides: 4. From germline, CDR1 is SGHDT and CDR2 YYEEEE. CDR3 region: CASSIGTSGSYEQYF. CDR3 bases: TGTGCCAGCAGCATAGGGACTAGCGGATCCTACGAGCAGTACTTC.

This clonotype appeared a few times. This chain links TRBV7-2 with TRBJ2-7, with TRBD2 matching 10 bases. CDR1 and CDR2 (germline): SGHTA, FQGNSA. V trimming: 4 bases; J trimming: 3 bases; junction bases outside the gene matches: 18. CDR3 size: 19 residues. In DNA form, the CDR3 reads TGTGCCAGCAGCTCCATGAAACCGGGACTAGCGCTTACTTTCTACGAGCAGTACTTC. This gives the protein CASSSMKPGLALTFYEQYF. Complete variable domain (other parts from reference TRBV7-2 and TRBJ2-7): GAGVSQSPSNKVTEKGKDVELRCDPISGHTALYWYRQSLGQGLEFLIYFQGNSAPDKSGLPSDRFSAERTGGSVSTLTIQRTQQEDSAVYLCASSSMKPGLALTFYEQYFGPGTRLTVT.

This clonotype was observed at least ten times. The rearrangement joins TRBV4-1 to TRBJ2-6; tentative D call: TRBD1 (7 bases). Deletions cut 1 base from V and 0 bases from J, with 19 bases between. Germline V CDR1 and CDR2: MGHRA, YSYEKL. The CDR3 is made up of 20 amino acids. CDR3 sequence reads: CASSQVRAGQHISGANVLTF. For the CDR3, the DNA is TGCGCCAGCAGCCAAGTCCGGGCGGGACAGCATATCTCTGGGGCCAACGTCCTGACTTTC.

The table lists this clonotype with a few counts. Written as DNA, the CDR3 is TGTGCCAGCAGCCAAGCCGGTGGTGGGAGCCCCAGCACAGATACGCAGTATTTT. Its translation is CASSQAGGGSPSTDTQYF. The chain employs TRBV3-1 and TRBJ2-3; perhaps TRBD2 as D (5 bases). Germline values: CDR1 LGHDT, CDR2 YNNKEL (reference sequence). The CDR3 length is 18 residues. The ends were cut back, 1 base at V and 0 bases at J, with 17 bases in the middle.

This clonotype was seen ten or more times. The chain links TRBV29-1 to TRBJ2-5; TRBD2 might be the D (5 bases). The CDR3 covers 12 residues. Trimming took off 7 bases at V and 1 base at J, with 10 bases between the two ends. The germline V gene has CDR1 SQVTM and CDR2 ANQGSEA. The CDR3 bases are TGCAGCGCCGGACTTTCCCAAGAGACCCAGTACTTC. Translation: CSAGLSQETQYF.

The rearrangement joins TRBV28 to TRBJ1-2, with TRBD1 matching 7 bases. Trimming cost V 6 bases and J 7 bases; bases outside gene matches: 11. CDR3 length: 14 amino acids. Germline-derived CDR1 and CDR2 are MDHEN and SYDVKM. DNA for the CDR3: TGTGCCAGCAGATATGACAGGGCCCATGGTGGCTACACCTTC. This codes for CASRYDRAHGGYTF.

The table lists this clonotype with a few counts. The rearrangement uses TRBV5-1 and TRBJ2-4; maybe TRBD1 (6 bases). CDR3 length: 13 amino acids. The germline V and J ends were trimmed by 4 bases and 8 bases, with 13 bases remaining between them. Germline V gives CDR1 SGHRS, CDR2 YFSETQ. CDR3: CASSPRDTDIQYF. The CDR3 bases are TGCGCCAGCAGCCCCCGGGACACAGACATTCAGTACTTC. Filled out from reference TRBV5-1 and TRBJ2-4, the complete variable domain reads KAGVTQTPRYLIKTRGQQVTLSCSPISGHRSVSWYQQTPGQGLQFLFEYFSETQRNKGNFPGRFSGRQFSNSRSEMNVSTLELGDSALYLCASSPRDTDIQYFGAGTRLSVL.

This clonotype was found a few times. The chain uses TRBV30 and TRBJ2-5; no clear D gene. Per germline, CDR1 GTSNPN and CDR2 SVGIG (reference sequence). V gave up 5 bases and J gave up 2 bases, with 15 bases separating them. This CDR3 spans 14 amino acids. The CDR3 loop reads CAWDLRPNQETQYF. CDR3 coding DNA: TGTGCCTGGGACCTCCGACCAAATCAAGAGACCCAGTACTTC.

The rearrangement joins TRBV12-3 or TRBV12-4 to TRBJ1-1, with unresolved D. The V gene lost 0 bases and the J gene lost 3 bases, with 8 bases spanning the gap. This CDR3 has 14 amino acids. The CDR3 is CASSLAGKDTEAFF. The CDR3, as DNA: TGTGCCAGCAGTTTAGCAGGGAAGGACACTGAAGCTTTCTTT.

The gene calls are TRBV9 and TRBJ2-3; 8 positions agree with TRBD2. From germline, CDR1 is SGDLS and CDR2 YYNGEE. The CDR3 covers 16 residues. V was pared by 0 bases and J by 1 base, with 4 bases of the junction left unmatched. CDR3 DNA sequence: TGTGCCAGCAGCGTAGAAGGGCGGGGGGGCACAGATACGCAGTATTTT. The encoded protein is CASSVEGRGGTDTQYF.

This clonotype turned up a few times. This sequence joins TRBV10-3 and TRBJ2-7, with TRBD2 matching 9 bases. Germline V lookup: CDR1 ENHRY, CDR2 SYGVKD. J was trimmed by 0 bases and V by 8 bases; bases with no gene match: 5. CDR3 length: 14 amino acids. The CDR3 region has the DNA TGTGCCATCCGGCAGCGGGAGGACTCCTACGAGCAGTACTTC. It codes for CAIRQREDSYEQYF.

This clonotype was detected many times. V is TRBV12-3 or TRBV12-4 and J is TRBJ2-3; 7 bases fit TRBD1. The CDR3 extends over 14 amino acids. Germline trimming cut 6 bases from V and 0 bases from J; bases unmatched to any gene: 3. The CDR3 sequence: CASRRQGSTDTQYF. CDR3 nucleotides: TGTGCCAGCAGGCGACAGGGTAGCACAGATACGCAGTATTTT.

This clonotype showed up just a few times. This chain links TRBV11-3 with TRBJ2-3; 9 bases map to TRBD1. The CDR3 covers 15 residues. The J segment lost 6 bases and the V segment lost 5 bases, leaving 9 bases of the junction unmatched. Germline values: CDR1 SGHNT, CDR2 YENEEA. CDR3 DNA sequence: TGTGCCAGCAGCCGACAGGGGGGATCTAAGGATACGCAGTATTTT. Amino acids: CASSRQGGSKDTQYF.

The rearrangement uses TRBV4-1 and TRBJ2-3, with 8 bases that match TRBD2. Germline V lookup: CDR1 MGHRA, CDR2 YSYEKL. V shed 3 bases, J shed 7 bases, and the junction held 9 bases outside the gene matches. The CDR3 loop spans 15 amino acids. This CDR3 is CASSQGLGALNTQYF. The CDR3 DNA reads TGCGCCAGCAGCCAGGGACTAGGGGCCCTCAATACGCAGTATTTT.

The V call is TRBV12-2, the J call TRBJ2-7; the table's D call, TRBD2, has no DNA check behind it. TRBV12-2 is marked as a pseudogene. The CDR3 is made up of 11 amino acids. CDR3 in amino acids: CASRSGLAEYF. For the CDR3, the DNA is TGTGCAAGTCGTTCCGGACTAGCGGAGTACTTC.

By its share, this clonotype is medium-sized. The chain joins TRBV29-1 to TRBJ2-3, with 8 bases that match TRBD1. The CDR3 is made up of 12 amino acids. Germline V gene data show CDR1 as SQVTM and CDR2 as ANQGSEA. The ends lost 8 bases at V and 4 bases at J; junction bases unmatched: 5. CDR3 bases: TGCAGCTACGGACAGGGATCAGATACGCAGTATTTT. It yields the protein CSYGQGSDTQYF.

This clonotype has only a few counts. V is TRBV5-4 and J is TRBJ1-1; no reliable D call. Germline CDR1 is SGHNT and CDR2 is YYREEE (reference sequence). Trimming removed 6 bases from V and 11 bases from J, with 17 bases in between. The CDR3 is made up of 12 amino acids. DNA for the CDR3: TGTGCCAGCAACACAAAGGTGTATCAGGCTTTCTTT. Protein: CASNTKVYQAFF.

V is TRBV28 and J is TRBJ2-1; D perhaps matches TRBD1 (5 bases). This CDR3 has 17 amino acids. The germline V gene has CDR1 MDHEN and CDR2 SYDVKM. V dropped 8 bases and J dropped 2 bases, with 22 bases sitting between them. The CDR3 coding sequence is TGTGCCAGCCACCCCCATCTGGTGCAGGGCACCTACAATGAGCAGTTCTTC. It yields the protein CASHPHLVQGTYNEQFF.

This clonotype showed up many times. The V gene is TRBV7-2, the J gene TRBJ2-3; D unresolved. Germline loops: CDR1 SGHTA, CDR2 FQGNSA. Trimming removed 4 bases at V and 6 bases at J, with 8 bases between. CDR3 size: 12 residues. The CDR3 sequence is CASSSTADTQYF. For the CDR3, the DNA is TGTGCCAGCAGCTCGACCGCCGATACGCAGTATTTT.

The chain combines TRBV18 with TRBJ2-3; tentative D call: TRBD1 (6 bases). V lost 1 base, J lost 3 bases, and 8 bases lay in between. CDR3 length: 14 amino acids. The germline V gene encodes CDR1 KGHSH and CDR2 LQKENI. The CDR3 DNA reads as TGTGCCAGCTCACCACGGACAGAGACAGATACGCAGTATTTT. Residues: CASSPRTETDTQYF.

The V and J genes are TRBV20-1 and TRBJ1-1; 11 positions agree with TRBD1. This CDR3 has 13 residues. Germline V gene data show CDR1 as DFQATT and CDR2 as SNEGSKA (reference sequence). V was pared by 3 bases and J by 10 bases, with 7 bases of the junction left unmatched. CDR3 DNA sequence: TGCAGTGCTAGGGACAGGGGGCTGGGTTTAGCTTTCTTT. It yields the protein CSARDRGLGLAFF.

This chain links TRBV7-2 with TRBJ2-7, with D uncertain. V was trimmed by 0 bases and J by 6 bases, leaving 9 bases between them. The CDR3 contains 13 residues. Germline lookup yields CDR1 SGHTA and CDR2 FQGNSA. CDR3 bases: TGTGCCAGCAGCTTAGCGAAGGGAACCGAGCAGTACTTC. Translation gives CASSLAKGTEQYF.

This clonotype has at least ten counts. CDR3 region: CASSMGGGLYNEQFF. The CDR3 nucleotides are TGTGCCAGTAGTATGGGCGGGGGACTTTACAATGAGCAGTTCTTC. The V gene is TRBV19, the J gene TRBJ2-1; 7 bases are shared with TRBD2. V was pared by 3 bases and J by 4 bases, with 6 bases of the junction left unmatched. This CDR3 region has 15 residues. Germline V gene data show CDR1 as LNHDA and CDR2 as SQIVND (reference sequence).

Only a few counts were recorded for this clonotype. DNA of the CDR3: TGCGCCAGCAGCCAAGATTTCTCCACTGAAGCTTTCTTT. Translation: CASSQDFSTEAFF. The chain joins TRBV4-3 to TRBJ1-1; D ambiguous. CDR1 is LGHNA and CDR2 is YSLEER in the germline V gene. V gave up 0 bases and J gave up 4 bases, with 6 bases separating them. This CDR3 region has 13 residues.

This chain joins TRBV6-1 and TRBJ2-1, with D tentatively TRBD1 (5 bases). Trimming removed 4 bases at V and 4 bases at J, with 8 bases between. Germline assignment: CDR1 MNHNS and CDR2 SASEGT. The CDR3 sequence is 13 residues long. The CDR3 sequence: CASSARQYNEQFF. CDR3 bases: TGTGCCAGCAGTGCCCGACAGTACAATGAGCAGTTCTTC.

This clonotype was counted a few times. In DNA form, the CDR3 reads TGTGCCAGCAGCCAAGATCGGGGGCCGATACAAGAGACCCAGTACTTC. This encodes CASSQDRGPIQETQYF. The V and J genes are TRBV14 and TRBJ2-5; either TRBD1 or TRBD2 may fit D (6 bases each). Germline-derived CDR1 and CDR2 are SGHDN and FVKESK. The V and J ends lost 0 bases and 2 bases respectively, with 13 bases between them. This CDR3 is built from 16 residues. The full variable domain, completed using reference TRBV14 and TRBJ2-5, is EAGVTQFPSHSVIEKGQTVTLRCDPISGHDNLYWYRRVMGKEIKFLLHFVKESKQDESGMPNNRFLAERTGGTYSTLKVQPAELEDSGVYFCASSQDRGPIQETQYFGPGTRLLVL.